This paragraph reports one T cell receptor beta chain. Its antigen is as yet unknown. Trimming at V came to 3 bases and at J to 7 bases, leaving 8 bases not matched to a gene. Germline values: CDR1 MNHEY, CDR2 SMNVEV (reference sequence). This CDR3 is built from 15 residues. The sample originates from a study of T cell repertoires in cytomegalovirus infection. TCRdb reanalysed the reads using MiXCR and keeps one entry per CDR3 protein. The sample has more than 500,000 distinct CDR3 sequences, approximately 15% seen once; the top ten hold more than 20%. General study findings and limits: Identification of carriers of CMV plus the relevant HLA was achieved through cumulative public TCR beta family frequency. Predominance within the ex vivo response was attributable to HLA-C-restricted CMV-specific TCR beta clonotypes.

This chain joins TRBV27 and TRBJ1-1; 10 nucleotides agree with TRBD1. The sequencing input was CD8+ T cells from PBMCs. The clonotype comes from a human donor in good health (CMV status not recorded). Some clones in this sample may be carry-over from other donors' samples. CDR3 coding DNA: TGTGCCAGCAGTTTGAGGACAGGGGGAGGCCGTGAAGCTTTCTTT. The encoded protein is CASSLRTGGGREAFF.